This T cell receptor beta chain stems from a study of breast tumors, draining lymph nodes, adjacent tissues. The lymph nodes were axillary draining lymph nodes from breast cancer patients. The CDR3 is made up of 9 amino acids, end residues included. From germline, CDR1 is SEHNR and CDR2 FQNEAQ (reference sequence). MiXCR, run by TCRdb on the multiplex PCR reads, gives a single entry per CDR3 protein. The table includes about 200,000 distinct CDR3 sequences, less than 40% detected once. As concerns this clonotype: This likely comes from a read error, as the CDR3 has no conserved phenylalanine or tryptophan at its end. The DNA is left out, because the CDR3 cannot be placed on it with certainty; the CDR3 is given as TCRdb lists it.

The receptor comes from a female donor with breast cancer. Some clones in this sample may be carry-over from other donors' samples. The specimen sequenced was axillary lymph node tissue. The chain couples TRBV7-9 to TRBJ2-3; TRBD2 was called by the table and not checked on the DNA. The CDR3: CASSPRARG.